These 14 T cell receptor beta chains were sequenced from one sample in a study of blood T cell repertoires in COVID-19. Profiled with immunoSEQ multiplex PCR; TCRdb holds only in-frame clones, not every one. The sample lists approximately 210,000 clones, just under 85% seen once, with approximately 8.1% in the top ten. Input material: peripheral blood. The receptors originated from a woman aged 45-65 years with active or convalescent COVID-19.

A remark on this clone: This sample also contains other DNA sequences that code for the same CDR3. The genes are TRBV19 and TRBJ1-5, with TRBD1 as a possible D gene (5 bases). This CDR3 is 14 amino acids long. Germline CDR1 and CDR2: LNHDA and SQIVND (reference sequence). V was pared by 5 bases and J by 2 bases, with 10 bases between. The CDR3 spells CASSPQQGNQPQHF. The CDR3 DNA sequence: TGTGCCAGTAGTCCCCAACAGGGCAATCAGCCCCAGCATTTT.

The V call is TRBV10-1, the J call TRBJ1-1; 7 bases are shared with TRBD1. CDR1 and CDR2 from the germline V gene are WNHNN and SYGVQD (reference sequence). This CDR3 is 13 amino acids long. The trim removed 7 bases at V and 1 base at J, leaving 3 bases unmatched. The CDR3: CASTEGANTEAFF. In nucleotides, the CDR3 is TGCGCCAGCACCGAGGGGGCGAACACTGAAGCTTTCTTT.

This rearrangement joins TRBV28 to TRBJ1-5; D perhaps matches TRBD1 (6 bases). Trimming shortened V by 7 bases and J by 6 bases, and 13 bases separated the two germline ends. Per the germline V gene, CDR1 is MDHEN and CDR2 is SYDVKM. This CDR3 has 13 amino acids. The CDR3 loop is CASNTGLGQPQHF. In DNA form, the CDR3 reads TGTGCCAGCAATACAGGGTTGGGTCAGCCCCAGCATTTT.

The chain couples TRBV5-1 to TRBJ1-2, with a tentative D call TRBD1 (6 bases). The CDR3 is 14 amino acids. Trimming removed 2 bases from V and 5 bases from J, with 13 bases in between. Germline CDR1 is SGHRS and CDR2 is YFSETQ. The DNA of the CDR3 is TGCGCCAGCAGCTTAGGTACAGGGCGATATGGCTACACCTTC. This translates into CASSLGTGRYGYTF.

The chain links TRBV4-2 to TRBJ1-6, with 7 bases lining up with TRBD1. J gave up 9 bases and V 0 bases, and 5 bases lay outside the gene matches. This CDR3 region has 15 residues. Germline V CDR1 and CDR2: LGHNA, YNFKEQ. The CDR3 protein is CASSQDEGQPSPLHF. Written as DNA, the CDR3 is TGTGCCAGCAGCCAAGATGAGGGACAGCCTTCACCCCTCCACTTT.

The V and J genes are TRBV5-4 and TRBJ2-1; 12 bases align to TRBD2. The CDR3 sequence is 18 residues long. V lost 0 bases to trimming and J lost 9 bases; unmatched junction nucleotides: 13. Germline V lookup: CDR1 SGHNT, CDR2 YYREEE (reference sequence). The CDR3 reads CASSLVLLAGGPSGEQFF. The CDR3 DNA reads as TGTGCCAGCAGCTTGGTCCTCCTAGCGGGGGGGCCGAGTGGTGAGCAGTTCTTC.

This clone has a single count. The CDR3 region is CASSSGGESYNEQFF. The CDR3 DNA follows: TGTGCCAGCAGCTCTGGGGGCGAATCCTACAATGAGCAGTTCTTC. V is TRBV5-6 and J is TRBJ2-1, with a weak D call TRBD1 (6 bases). Germline V gene lookup returns CDR1 SGHDT and CDR2 YYEEEE. V gave up 3 bases and J gave up 1 base, with 11 bases separating them. The CDR3 contains 15 residues.

The chain couples TRBV6-4 to TRBJ2-1; 8 bases agree with TRBD2. Per germline, CDR1 MRHNA and CDR2 SNTAGT. Trimming removed 4 bases from V and 3 bases from J; junction bases left unmatched: 2. This CDR3 contains 14 residues. In nucleotides, the CDR3 is TGTGCCAGCAGTGCACTAGCGGACTACAATGAGCAGTTCTTC. This gives the protein CASSALADYNEQFF.

The sample holds one count of this clone. This chain's CDR3 is CASSEGLGGGSYQETQYF. In DNA form, the CDR3 reads TGTGCCAGCAGTGAGGGACTAGGGGGAGGATCGTACCAAGAGACCCAGTACTTC. The J gene is TRBJ2-5, the V gene TRBV2, with 8 bases aligning to TRBD2. The CDR3 loop spans 18 amino acids. Germline V gene data show CDR1 as SNHLY and CDR2 as FYNNEI. V lost 3 bases and J lost 0; bases outside the gene matches: 12.

The chain is built from TRBV11-2 and TRBJ1-2, with D perhaps matching TRBD1 (5 bases). CDR3 length equals 14 residues. Germline CDR1 SGHAT, CDR2 FQNNGV. The V end was cut by 3 bases, the J end by 2 bases, with 10 bases between. The CDR3 sequence: CASSLGPLNYGYTF. CDR3 DNA sequence: TGTGCCAGCAGCTTGGGGCCTTTGAACTATGGCTACACCTTC.

This rearrangement joins TRBV10-3 to TRBJ2-2; D is perhaps TRBD1 (6 bases). The CDR3 totals 14 residues. Trimming left V 6 bases short and J 3 bases short, with 11 bases between. The V gene's germline CDR1 is ENHRY and CDR2 SYGVKD. The CDR3, as DNA: TGTGCCATCAGAGGACAGATGCACACCGGGGAGCTGTTTTTT. Encoded protein: CAIRGQMHTGELFF.

The chain has TRBV15 and TRBJ2-7; 7 nucleotides line up with TRBD2. Losses at the gene ends were 5 bases for V and 2 bases for J; bases not matched to a gene: 12. Germline V gene lookup returns CDR1 LNHNV and CDR2 YYDKDF (reference sequence). The CDR3 is 16 residues long. This CDR3 is CATSLTEPSGTYEQYF. CDR3 DNA sequence: TGTGCCACCAGCCTAACGGAACCTAGCGGCACCTACGAGCAGTACTTC.

This clone was seen once. This chain joins TRBV27 and TRBJ1-1, with D perhaps TRBD1 (5 bases). Trimming pared 5 bases from V and 10 bases from J, leaving 14 bases between. The CDR3 extends over 12 amino acids. Germline V gives CDR1 MNHEY, CDR2 SMNVEV (reference sequence). CDR3 sequence: CASSTGALGAFF. DNA for the CDR3: TGTGCCAGCAGTACAGGCGCCTTAGGAGCTTTCTTT.

This chain links TRBV28 with TRBJ1-5; D is perhaps TRBD1 (6 bases). The length of the CDR3 is 16 residues. Germline loops: CDR1 MDHEN, CDR2 SYDVKM. V was trimmed by 6 bases and J by 0 bases, leaving 15 bases between them. In DNA, the CDR3 is TGTGCCAGCAGAATTGGACAGCCTTATAGCAATCAGCCCCAGCATTTT. It encodes CASRIGQPYSNQPQHF.